This T cell receptor (beta chain) was obtained from a study of cytomegalovirus exposure and HLA in healthy donors. Points from the study as a whole: HLA alleles were associated with 15,000 to 20,000 TCR beta sequences in a later analysis at 0.05 false discovery rate. Most of the CMV-associated TCR beta chains (in a later analysis) appeared to be HLA-restricted. Presence/absence analysis assumed near-uniform sequencing depth across donors.

Both 60 Vbeta primers and 13 Jbeta primers went into the PCR. Assay used: immunoSEQ multiplex PCR; TCRdb lists only in-frame clones, some missing. This sample yields over 150,000 clones, of which around 82% are seen a single time; more than 0.35% belongs to the top ten. The V and J ends lost 0 bases and 9 bases, in that order; junction bases with no gene match: 14. This CDR3 region has 18 residues. In germline, CDR1 is MRHNA, CDR2 SNTAGT. As to this clone: No antigen is known for it.

Input material: PBMCs. The TCR sequence derives from a boy between 2 and 15 years old in good health and CMV-seronegative. The chain employs TRBV6-4 and TRBJ1-5, with 10 bases aligning to TRBD1. CDR3 nucleotides: TGTGCCAGCAGTGACTCGCTTGGGACAGGGGCCGCGCCGGGGCCCCAGCATTTT. Its translation: CASSDSLGTGAAPGPQHF.